This entry lists 15 T cell receptor beta chains sequenced from one sample in a study of cytomegalovirus exposure and HLA in healthy donors. The PCR was carried out with 60 Vbeta primers and 13 Jbeta primers. Some clones are missing from TCRdb's copy, which holds only in-frame ones; the method was immunoSEQ multiplex PCR. The sample has some 150,000 clones; around nine tenths are singletons. Sequencing input: PBMCs. All receptors derive from a woman in her thirties in good health and CMV-seronegative.

V and J are TRBV27 and TRBJ1-5, with a tentative D call TRBD1 (6 bases). V lost 2 bases, J lost 4 bases, and 9 bases lay in between. This CDR3 spans 14 amino acids. Germline V gene data show CDR1 as MNHEY and CDR2 as SMNVEV (reference sequence). CDR3 nucleotide sequence: TGTGCCAGCAGTTTAGGACAGACGAATCAGCCCCAGCATTTT. Residues: CASSLGQTNQPQHF.

The chain has TRBV2 and TRBJ2-1; a possible D gene is TRBD2 (7 bases). Germline values: CDR1 SNHLY, CDR2 FYNNEI. This CDR3 is 16 amino acids long. Trimming removed 2 bases from V and 8 bases from J, with 19 bases in between. For the CDR3, the DNA is TGTGCCAGCAGTGAATTGGGGGCGGGAGTTTTAGATGAGCAGTTCTTC. This codes for CASSELGAGVLDEQFF.

The rearrangement joins TRBV6-1 to TRBJ2-5; TRBD2 matches at 7 bases. The J call is doubtful: the DNA matches TRBJ2-7 better. CDR3 length: 14 amino acids. Germline V gene lookup returns CDR1 MNHNS and CDR2 SASEGT. The CDR3 sequence is CASSEGGLSYEQYF. The CDR3 DNA reads TGTGCCAGCAGTGAAGGGGGACTATCCTACGAGCAGTACTTC.

This clone was detected only a few times. The chain links TRBV5-8 to TRBJ1-1, with no clear D. The germline CDR1 and CDR2 sequences are SGHTS and YDEGEE. V was shortened by 1 base and J by 1 base, with 17 bases between the two germline ends. The CDR3 is 17 residues long. CDR3 loop: CASSLSIDWQSNTEAFF. The DNA of the CDR3 is TGTGCCAGCAGCTTGTCGATTGACTGGCAATCGAACACTGAAGCTTTCTTT.

This rearrangement joins TRBV6-1 to TRBJ2-2, with D uncertain. Trimming took 6 bases from V and 5 from J, leaving 10 bases between them. The germline V gene has CDR1 MNHNS and CDR2 SASEGT. The CDR3 length is 13 residues. In nucleotides, the CDR3 is TGTGCCAGCAGCCCAGGTCGGACCGGGGAGCTGTTTTTT. It translates to CASSPGRTGELFF.

Notes on this clone: Distinct nucleotide sequences in the sample also encode this CDR3. The chain joins TRBV20-1 to TRBJ1-1; D is unclear. Looked up from germline, CDR1 is DFQATT and CDR2 is SNEGSKA (reference sequence). V lost 2 bases and J 2 bases, leaving 3 bases between the germline ends. The CDR3 runs 11 residues. CDR3 coding DNA: TGCAGTGCTAGACAAAACACTGAAGCTTTCTTT. The encoded protein is CSARQNTEAFF.

The chain uses TRBV4-1 and TRBJ2-4; 11 bases are a match to TRBD2. Unmatched junction bases numbered 4, after V lost 3 bases and J lost 3 bases. CDR1 and CDR2 (germline): MGHRA, YSYEKL. The CDR3 has 16 residues. This CDR3 reads CASSQPTSGNKNIQYF. Here the CDR3 DNA reads TGCGCCAGCAGCCAGCCGACTAGCGGGAACAAAAACATTCAGTACTTC.

This clone was seen a few times. The chain is built from TRBV5-6 and TRBJ1-4, with TRBD1 matching over 9 bases. CDR1 and CDR2 (germline): SGHDT, YYEEEE. V gave up 4 bases and J gave up 7 bases; unmatched junction bases: 8. The CDR3 covers 15 residues. DNA for the CDR3: TGTGCCAGCAGCCTAACAGGGGGCCCAAGTGAAAAACTGTTTTTT. It encodes CASSLTGGPSEKLFF.

This sequence joins TRBV19 and TRBJ1-4; D unresolved. CDR3 length equals 18 residues. Trimming pared 8 bases from V and 0 bases from J, leaving 22 bases between. The germline gives CDR1 LNHDA, CDR2 SQIVND (reference sequence). Here the CDR3 DNA reads TGTGCCAGTTCTTCCCCAGCGGGAGCCGGAGCAACTAATGAAAAACTGTTTTTT. Its translation: CASSSPAGAGATNEKLFF.

The CDR3 reads CASSYLGGHEQFF. CDR3 nucleotide sequence: TGTGCCAGCAGTTACCTTGGGGGCCATGAGCAGTTCTTC. This sequence joins TRBV6-5 and TRBJ2-1; D is possibly TRBD1 (6 bases). The CDR3 spans 13 residues. V was shortened by 2 bases and J by 8 bases, with 10 bases between the two germline ends. Germline CDR1 reads MNHEY; CDR2 reads SVGAGI.

The rearrangement joins TRBV6-4 to TRBJ2-7; TRBD2 is a possible D gene (5 bases). This CDR3 region has 12 residues. Trimming shortened V by 7 bases and J by 5 bases, and 12 bases separated the two germline ends. Germline V gives CDR1 MRHNA, CDR2 SNTAGT. DNA for the CDR3: TGTGCCAGCACCGGGGTAGGGAACGAGCAGTACTTC. This encodes CASTGVGNEQYF.

The chain recombines TRBV7-6 with TRBJ2-3; 10 bases match TRBD2. Germline-derived CDR1 and CDR2 are SGHVS and FNYEAQ. The CDR3 spans 14 residues. V dropped 5 bases and J dropped 4; count of bases not matched to a gene: 3. CDR3 nucleotides: TGTGCCAGCAGCCGAGGGACTAGCGCAGATACGCAGTATTTT. Translation: CASSRGTSADTQYF.

V and J are TRBV7-8 and TRBJ1-2, with no clear D. This CDR3 is built from 14 residues. With 1 base removed from V and 4 bases from J, the gap between germline ends came to 10 bases. Germline V CDR1 and CDR2: SGHVS, FQNEAQ. In nucleotides, the CDR3 is TGTGCCAGCAGCTTAGAATCCGTCCGCTATGGCTACACCTTC. This codes for CASSLESVRYGYTF.

This clone has only a few counts. The chain couples TRBV5-4 to TRBJ2-1, with unresolved D. Germline V gene sequence: CDR1 SGHNT, CDR2 YYREEE (reference sequence). This CDR3 region has 11 residues. V lost 0 bases to trimming and J lost 11 bases, with 6 bases between them. The CDR3 region has the DNA TGTGCCAGCAGCTTGGTAACACAGCAGTTCTTC. Translation: CASSLVTQQFF.

The genes are TRBV7-2 and TRBJ2-3; 11 bases line up with TRBD2. This CDR3 comprises 16 residues. V gave up 2 bases and J gave up 2 bases; unmatched junction bases: 3. CDR1 SGHTA and CDR2 FQGNSA come from the germline V gene. The CDR3 is CASSLTSGGVTDTQYF. The CDR3 bases are TGTGCCAGCAGCTTAACTAGCGGGGGAGTCACAGATACGCAGTATTTT. Looking up the rest from reference TRBV7-2 and TRBJ2-3 gives the full variable domain: GAGVSQSPSNKVTEKGKDVELRCDPISGHTALYWYRQSLGQGLEFLIYFQGNSAPDKSGLPSDRFSAERTGGSVSTLTIQRTQQEDSAVYLCASSLTSGGVTDTQYFGPGTRLTVL.